The clone carrying this TCR beta chain showed up just once. This entry belongs to a study of blood T cell repertoires in COVID-19. About the research overall: Donors in the United States, Italy and Spain gave samples during acute or convalescent COVID-19. The analysed material was cDNA or gDNA that came from T cells, B-cell-depleted T cells, or PBMCs.

The CDR3 covers 14 residues. V trimming: 4 bases; J trimming: 2 bases; junction bases outside the gene matches: 2. CDR1 is LGHDT and CDR2 is YNNKEL in the germline V gene (reference sequence). Study processing details: Using reference gene primer amplification, nucleated cell counts were estimated. Repertoires were generated with immunoSEQ multiplex PCR, while TCRdb's copy carries only in-frame clones and drops some. D and trimming were read from the DNA, whereas the V and J calls and clone size are those reported in that table. The profile shows around 300,000 clones, approximately 90% of them singletons.

Sequenced sample: peripheral blood. The TCR comes from a middle-aged woman with acute or convalescent COVID-19. The chain links TRBV3-1 (or the pseudogene TRBV3-2) to TRBJ2-3, with TRBD2 matching over 8 bases. The CDR3 loop reads CASSPRGATDTQYF. The DNA of the CDR3 is TGTGCCAGCAGCCCGCGGGGGGCCACAGATACGCAGTATTTT.